These 5 T cell receptor beta chains came from one sample sequenced in a study of OX40 agonist ivuxolimab in advanced cancers. The assay was immunoSEQ multiplex PCR, and TCRdb's table has in-frame clones only and misses some. The table includes about 76,000 clones, roughly 85% detected once. The source material was CD4+ or CD8+ T cells sorted from blood, sampled in a trial of the OX40 agonist ivuxolimab. The origin of the receptors is an adult with an advanced solid tumor such as melanoma, head and neck, liver or kidney cancer.

J is TRBJ2-3 and V is TRBV7-7, with D possibly matching TRBD1 (5 bases). This CDR3 is 14 amino acids long. Germline V lookup: CDR1 SSHAT, CDR2 FNYEAQ (reference sequence). V was trimmed by 5 bases and J by 6 bases, leaving 15 bases between them. CDR3 DNA sequence: TGTGCCAGCAGCCTCAACTATAGGGGCGATACGCAGTATTTT. It codes for CASSLNYRGDTQYF.

The chain employs TRBV5-1 and TRBJ1-2; unclear D gene. V was pared by 1 base and J by 4 bases, with 14 bases between. This CDR3 has 15 amino acids. The germline CDR1 and CDR2 sequences are SGHRS and YFSETQ. The CDR3 bases are TGCGCCAGCAGCTTGTACCGCGAAACTTCCTATGGCTACACCTTC. Its translation is CASSLYRETSYGYTF.

The chain uses TRBV4-3 and TRBJ1-3; D not resolved. The germline CDR1 and CDR2 sequences are LGHNA and YSLEER. V shed 1 base and J shed 0 bases, with 7 bases lying between them. This CDR3 region has 15 residues. CDR3 region: CASSQARTSGNTIYF. The CDR3 DNA is TGCGCCAGCAGCCAAGCCCGGACCTCTGGAAACACCATATATTTT.

J is TRBJ2-3 and V is TRBV27; D call uncertain. The germline gives CDR1 MNHEY, CDR2 SMNVEV (reference sequence). The CDR3 extends over 15 amino acids. V was pared by 3 bases and J by 4 bases, with 14 bases between. CDR3 residues: CASSLERVYSDTQYF. Written as DNA, the CDR3 is TGTGCCAGCAGTTTGGAAAGGGTTTATTCAGATACGCAGTATTTT.

The gene calls are TRBV6-5 and TRBJ1-5; D uncertain. The V gene lost 0 bases and the J gene lost 4 bases, with 7 bases spanning the gap. The CDR3 loop spans 14 amino acids. Per the germline V gene, CDR1 is MNHEY and CDR2 is SVGAGI. The CDR3 nucleotides read TGTGCCAGCAGTTACTCAGGGCCAAATCAGCCCCAGCATTTT. Residues: CASSYSGPNQPQHF.